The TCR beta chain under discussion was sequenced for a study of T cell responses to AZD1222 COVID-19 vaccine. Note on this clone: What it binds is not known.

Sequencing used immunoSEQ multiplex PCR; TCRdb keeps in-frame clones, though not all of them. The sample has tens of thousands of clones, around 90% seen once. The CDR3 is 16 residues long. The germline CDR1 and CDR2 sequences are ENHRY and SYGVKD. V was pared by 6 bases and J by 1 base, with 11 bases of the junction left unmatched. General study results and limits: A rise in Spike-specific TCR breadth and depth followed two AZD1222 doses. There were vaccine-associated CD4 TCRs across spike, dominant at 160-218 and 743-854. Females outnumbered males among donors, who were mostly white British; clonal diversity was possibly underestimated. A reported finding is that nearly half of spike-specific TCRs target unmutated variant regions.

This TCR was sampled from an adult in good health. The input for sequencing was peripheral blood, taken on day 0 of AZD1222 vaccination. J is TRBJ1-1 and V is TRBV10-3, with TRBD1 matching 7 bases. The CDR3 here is CAIRQTGTSGNTEAFF. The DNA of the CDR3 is TGTGCCATCAGGCAGACAGGGACCTCAGGGAACACTGAAGCTTTCTTT.